The 6 T cell receptor beta chains in this list originate from one sample, sequenced in a study of T-cell reconstitution after alpha-beta-depleted transplantation in children. Unique molecular identifiers featured in how the TCRbeta library was prepared. TCRdb redid the calling of the PCR reads with MiXCR, one entry per CDR3 protein. The profile covers roughly 500,000 distinct CDR3 sequences, with 30% to 35% appearing a single time and 2% to 3% taken by the ten largest. This specimen was PBMCs from the stem cell graft donor, taken from the stem cell graft. The source of these receptors is a human donor who donated a stem cell graft to a child with aplastic anemia.

The rearrangement joins TRBV15 to TRBJ2-7; 7 bases map to TRBD1. V dropped 0 bases and J dropped 3; count of bases not matched to a gene: 2. Germline values: CDR1 LNHNV, CDR2 YYDKDF (reference sequence). CDR3 length equals 14 residues. CDR3 in DNA: TGTGCCACCAGCAGAGACAGGGGGAACTACGAGCAGTACTTC. This encodes CATSRDRGNYEQYF.

The chain is built from TRBV6-5 and TRBJ1-1, with 7 bases identical to TRBD1. With 5 bases clipped from V and 2 bases from J, the junction kept 11 bases outside the gene matches. Germline assignment: CDR1 MNHEY and CDR2 SVGAGI. The CDR3 has 16 residues. The CDR3 DNA is TGTGCCAGCAGTCACCTACCTTCAGGGGGAAACACTGAAGCTTTCTTT. Translated, it gives CASSHLPSGGNTEAFF.

This clonotype was counted between two and nine times. This chain uses TRBV18 with TRBJ1-1; possible D gene TRBD1, 6 bases. The CDR3 covers 16 residues. Germline V gene lookup returns CDR1 KGHSH and CDR2 LQKENI. V lost 1 base, J lost 3 bases, and 15 bases lay in between. The CDR3 coding sequence is TGTGCCAGCTCACCACTTCCCGGGGGCTTATACACTGAAGCTTTCTTT. It specifies CASSPLPGGLYTEAFF. The full variable domain, in which reference TRBV18 and TRBJ1-1 provide the parts outside the CDR3, is NAGVMQNPRHLVRRRGQEARLRCSPMKGHSHVYWYRQLPEEGLKFMVYLQKENIIDESGMPKERFSAEFPKEGPSILRIQQVVRGDSAAYFCASSPLPGGLYTEAFFGQGTRLTVV.

The sample holds a few counts of this clonotype. The chain recombines TRBV15 with TRBJ2-3; the D is unclear. The V gene lost 1 base and the J gene lost 5 bases, with 7 bases spanning the gap. CDR1 and CDR2 (germline): LNHNV, YYDKDF (reference sequence). This CDR3 has 13 residues. The CDR3 nucleotides are TGTGCCACCAGCAGAGTCGTCCAAGATACGCAGTATTTT. It is translated as CATSRVVQDTQYF.

The genes are TRBV20-1 and TRBJ2-4; perhaps TRBD2 as D (6 bases). The CDR3 has 13 residues. The V end was cut by 0 bases, the J end by 7 bases, with 10 bases between. Germline V lookup: CDR1 DFQATT, CDR2 SNEGSKA (reference sequence). CDR3 in amino acids: CSAREPGVNIQYF. The CDR3, as DNA: TGCAGTGCTAGAGAACCGGGGGTGAACATTCAGTACTTC.

This clonotype was counted only a few times. The chain links TRBV7-3 to TRBJ2-3; 8 positions agree with TRBD2. Germline CDR1 is SGHTA and CDR2 is FQGTGA. This CDR3 spans 17 amino acids. Trimming at V came to 4 bases and at J to 2 bases, leaving 11 bases not matched to a gene. The CDR3 DNA reads TGTGCCAGCAGCTCCCAAACAGCGGGAGCCTACACAGATACGCAGTATTTT. It translates to CASSSQTAGAYTDTQYF.